Shown below are 16 T cell receptor beta chains from a single sample sequenced in a study of control samples from healthy donors and cancer patients. Sequencing was performed with immunoSEQ multiplex PCR; in TCRdb, only in-frame clones are kept and a portion is missing. Of some 74,000 clones detected, over 75% appear once; the ten largest clones hold around 5.7%. The sequenced material came from blood. The source is a woman between 45 and 60 years old in good health.

V and J are TRBV9 and TRBJ1-2, with no clear D. The length of the CDR3 is 13 residues. Trimming left V 7 bases short and J 0 bases short, with 10 bases between. From germline, CDR1 is SGDLS and CDR2 YYNGEE. The DNA for the CDR3 is TGTGCCAGCTCCACCGGTACTAACTATGGCTACACCTTC. Translating gives CASSTGTNYGYTF. The full variable domain, its missing parts supplied by reference TRBV9 and TRBJ1-2, is DSGVTQTPKHLITATGQRVTLRCSPRSGDLSVYWYQQSLDQGLQFLIQYYNGEERAKGNILERFSAQQFPDLHSELNLSSLELGDSALYFCASSTGTNYGYTFGSGTRLTVV.

The rearrangement joins TRBV4-1 to TRBJ2-7; 11 bases agree with TRBD1. This CDR3 is built from 16 residues. The trim removed 4 bases at V and 2 bases at J, leaving 7 bases unmatched. The germline CDR1 and CDR2 sequences are MGHRA and YSYEKL. CDR3 in DNA: TGCGCCAGCAGCCTAAGCGGGACAGGGGGGACCTACGAGCAGTACTTC. Translated, it gives CASSLSGTGGTYEQYF.

For the CDR3, the DNA is TGCGGGTACAGCTCTGGAAACACCATATATTTT. Translated: CGYSSGNTIYF. The chain couples TRBV20-1 to TRBJ1-3; D gene ambiguous. Germline CDR1 reads DFQATT; CDR2 reads SNEGSKA (reference sequence). There are 11 residues in the CDR3.

The chain carries TRBV3-1 (or the pseudogene TRBV3-2) and TRBJ1-1; D is unresolved. V was clipped by 5 bases and J by 6 bases, with 19 bases between them. Germline V lookup: CDR1 LGHDT, CDR2 YNNKEL (reference sequence). The CDR3 has 15 amino acids. The CDR3 DNA is TGTGCCAGCAGCGATACCGGTAAGGAAAAGTCTGAAGCTTTCTTT. It is translated as CASSDTGKEKSEAFF.

This chain uses TRBV3-1 (or the pseudogene TRBV3-2) with TRBJ1-2; D call uncertain. V lost 2 bases to trimming and J lost 3 bases, with 7 bases between them. The CDR3 has 13 amino acids. CDR1 is LGHDT, CDR2 YNNKEL, per germline (reference sequence). The CDR3 bases are TGTGCCAGCAGCCAAACTAATGACTATGGCTACACCTTC. This sequence encodes CASSQTNDYGYTF.

The rearrangement joins TRBV14 to TRBJ2-7, with 9 bases lining up with TRBD1. V shed 3 bases and J 4 bases; nucleotides not matched to a gene: 10. CDR1 and CDR2 (germline): SGHDN, FVKESK. The CDR3 sequence is 16 residues long. In DNA, the CDR3 is TGTGCCAGCAGCCAGCGCGGGACAGGGAGAATTTACGAGCAGTACTTC. Protein: CASSQRGTGRIYEQYF.

The CDR3 DNA follows: TGCAGCGTCAAACTGCAGGGAGCTAACTATGGCTACACCTTC. It yields the protein CSVKLQGANYGYTF. The chain uses TRBV29-1 and TRBJ1-2; D might be TRBD1 (5 bases). Per the germline V gene, CDR1 is SQVTM and CDR2 is ANQGSEA. The CDR3 sequence is 14 residues long. V was pared by 6 bases and J by 0 bases, with 14 bases between.

This clone was found once. The rearrangement links TRBV12-3 or TRBV12-4 to TRBJ1-2, with a tentative D call TRBD1 (5 bases). The CDR3 has 12 residues. Trimming pared 5 bases from V and 8 bases from J, leaving 12 bases between. The CDR3 is CASSPGPEGYTF. As DNA, the CDR3 is TGTGCCAGCAGTCCGGGGCCCGAGGGCTACACCTTC.

The CDR3 nucleotides are TGTGCCAGCAGTTTATTGCCAGGGATGTCCTATGGCTACACCTTC. Translated, it gives CASSLLPGMSYGYTF. The V gene is TRBV27, the J gene TRBJ1-2, with D perhaps matching TRBD1 (5 bases). CDR3 size: 15 residues. Trimming shortened V by 1 base and J by 4 bases, and 13 bases separated the two germline ends. Looked up from germline, CDR1 is MNHEY and CDR2 is SMNVEV (reference sequence).

The chain is built from TRBV14 and TRBJ1-1, with D uncertain. Germline CDR1 reads SGHDN; CDR2 reads FVKESK. The CDR3 is 13 residues long. V was cut by 4 bases and J by 0 bases, with 6 bases left in between. The CDR3 is CASSLNLNTEAFF. CDR3 coding DNA: TGTGCCAGCAGCCTAAACTTGAACACTGAAGCTTTCTTT.

This clone occurred a few times. This rearrangement joins TRBV5-4 to TRBJ2-6; possible D gene TRBD1, 6 bases. CDR1 is SGHNT and CDR2 is YYREEE in the germline V gene (reference sequence). Trimming cost V 5 bases and J 2 bases, with 20 bases left between them. The CDR3 covers 18 residues. For the CDR3, the DNA is TGTGCCAGCAGTAATGGCCCCTACAGGGAGACTGGGGCCAACGTCCTGACTTTC. Amino acids: CASSNGPYRETGANVLTF.

The chain employs TRBV3-1 (or the pseudogene TRBV3-2) and TRBJ2-2; no clear D. This CDR3 is 14 amino acids long. CDR1 LGHDT and CDR2 YNNKEL come from the germline V gene (reference sequence). The germline V and J ends were trimmed by 3 bases and 7 bases, with 12 bases remaining between them. CDR3 sequence (DNA): TGTGCCAGCAGCCAGGCTTATCCGGGCGGGGAGCTGTTTTTT. The encoded protein is CASSQAYPGGELFF.

V gene TRBV4-1 combines with J gene TRBJ1-1; tentative D call: TRBD1 (6 bases). V was clipped by 5 bases and J by 1 base, with 17 bases between them. The CDR3 runs 16 residues. Germline V gene lookup returns CDR1 MGHRA and CDR2 YSYEKL. This CDR3 reads CASSGQRGQRNTEAFF. CDR3 sequence (DNA): TGCGCCAGCAGCGGACAACGAGGACAGAGGAACACTGAAGCTTTCTTT.

This clone appeared a single time. Other DNA sequences in this specimen translate into the identical CDR3. V usage is TRBV5-6 and J usage is TRBJ2-2; 8 nucleotides agree with TRBD2. CDR1 SGHDT and CDR2 YYEEEE come from the germline V gene. V was pared by 4 bases and J by 2 bases, with 4 bases of the junction left unmatched. This CDR3 has 15 residues. The CDR3 region is CASSRGGYNTGELFF. As DNA, the CDR3 is TGTGCCAGCAGCCGGGGGGGTTACAACACCGGGGAGCTGTTTTTT.

V is TRBV30 and J is TRBJ2-6, with D perhaps matching TRBD1 (7 bases). V was clipped by 5 bases and J by 0 bases, with 17 bases between them. The CDR3 totals 17 residues. Germline CDR1 reads GTSNPN; CDR2 reads SVGIG (reference sequence). The CDR3 bases are TGTGCCTGGCAAGGGGGCAGGGGACTCTCTGGGGCCAACGTCCTGACTTTC. Its protein product is CAWQGGRGLSGANVLTF.

Of note for this clone: A read error may produce the germline difference seen at one junction end. The rearrangement joins TRBV5-6 to TRBJ2-6; weak D call: TRBD1 (5 bases). The CDR3 runs 14 residues. Germline V CDR1 and CDR2: SGHDT, YYEEEE. The CDR3 reads CASTLGPGANVLTF. The CDR3 bases are TGTGCCAGCACCTTGGGGCCTGGGGCCAACGTCCTGACTTTC.